This T cell receptor (beta chain) was identified in a study of response to subunit inactivated influenza vaccine. The germline V gene has CDR1 KGHDR and CDR2 SFDVKD. The germline V and J ends were trimmed by 7 bases and 0 bases, with 8 bases remaining between them. This CDR3 comprises 13 residues. This clonotype was observed a few times. TCRdb reanalysed the RT-PCR reads using MiXCR and keeps one entry per CDR3 protein. The repertoire has about 610,000 distinct CDR3 sequences, approximately 15% of them found once; the top ten carry approximately 10%. The receptor comes from a man between 50 and 59 years old who received an inactivated influenza vaccine. The sample was PBMCs from blood, taken 11 to 12 days after vaccination. V usage is TRBV24-1 and J usage is TRBJ1-1, with D unclear. As DNA, the CDR3 is TGTGCCACCAGGAGCGGCCTGAACACTGAAGCTTTCTTT. Its translation: CATRSGLNTEAFF.